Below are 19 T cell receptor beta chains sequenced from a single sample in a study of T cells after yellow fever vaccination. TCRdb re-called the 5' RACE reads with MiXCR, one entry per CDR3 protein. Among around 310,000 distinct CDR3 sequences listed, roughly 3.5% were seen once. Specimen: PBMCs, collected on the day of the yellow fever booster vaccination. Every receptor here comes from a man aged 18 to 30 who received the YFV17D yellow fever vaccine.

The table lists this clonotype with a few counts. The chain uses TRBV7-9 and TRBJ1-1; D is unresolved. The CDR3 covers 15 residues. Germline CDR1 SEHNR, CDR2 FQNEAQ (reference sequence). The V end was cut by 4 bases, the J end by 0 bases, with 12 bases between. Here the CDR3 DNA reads TGTGCCAGCAGCTCTGGAGAGACTCTGAACACTGAAGCTTTCTTT. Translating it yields CASSSGETLNTEAFF.

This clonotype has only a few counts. The CDR3, as DNA: TGTGCCAGCAGCTTAAACGGGGGGTTTGAGACCCAGTACTTC. Its protein is CASSLNGGFETQYF. V usage is TRBV7-2 and J usage is TRBJ2-5; 7 bases align to TRBD2. V dropped 2 bases and J dropped 5; count of bases not matched to a gene: 5. Germline V gives CDR1 SGHTA, CDR2 FQGNSA. The CDR3 runs to 14 residues. The complete variable domain, with remaining parts taken from reference TRBV7-2 and TRBJ2-5, reads GAGVSQSPSNKVTEKGKDVELRCDPISGHTALYWYRQSLGQGLEFLIYFQGNSAPDKSGLPSDRFSAERTGGSVSTLTIQRTQQEDSAVYLCASSLNGGFETQYFGPGTRLLVL.

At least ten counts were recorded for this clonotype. As DNA, the CDR3 is TGTGCCAGCAGCCAAGAACAAGGGGATGGCTACACCTTC. It codes for CASSQEQGDGYTF. This chain connects TRBV4-2 to TRBJ1-2; perhaps TRBD1 as D (5 bases). Per germline, CDR1 LGHNA and CDR2 YNFKEQ. V gave up 0 bases and J gave up 6 bases, with 8 bases separating them. This CDR3 contains 13 residues.

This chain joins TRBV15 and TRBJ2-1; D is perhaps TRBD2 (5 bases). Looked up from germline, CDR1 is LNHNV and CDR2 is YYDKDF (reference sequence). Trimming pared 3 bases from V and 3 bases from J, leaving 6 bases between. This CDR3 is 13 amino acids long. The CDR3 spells CATSRGSYNEQFF. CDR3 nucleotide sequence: TGTGCCACCAGCAGGGGGAGCTACAATGAGCAGTTCTTC.

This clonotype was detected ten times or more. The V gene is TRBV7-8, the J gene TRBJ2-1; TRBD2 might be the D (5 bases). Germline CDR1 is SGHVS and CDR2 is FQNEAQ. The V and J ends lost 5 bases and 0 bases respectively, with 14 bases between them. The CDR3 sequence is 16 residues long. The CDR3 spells CASSTSGKSSYNEQFF. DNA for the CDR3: TGTGCCAGCAGCACCTCCGGGAAGAGCTCCTACAATGAGCAGTTCTTC.

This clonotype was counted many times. The CDR3 loop reads CASSPLSHPALHF. For the CDR3, the DNA is TGTGCCAGCAGTCCCCTTTCACACCCAGCCCTCCACTTT. V gene TRBV6-6 combines with J gene TRBJ1-6, with D unclear. Germline values: CDR1 MNHNY, CDR2 SVGAGI (reference sequence). V lost 5 bases, J lost 14 bases, and 16 bases lay in between. The CDR3 is 13 amino acids.

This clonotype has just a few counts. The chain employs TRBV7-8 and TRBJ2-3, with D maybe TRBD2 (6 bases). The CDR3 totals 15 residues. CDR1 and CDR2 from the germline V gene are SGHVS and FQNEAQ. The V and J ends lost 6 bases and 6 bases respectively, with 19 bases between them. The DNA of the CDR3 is TGTGCCAGCAGGCTACTAGCCCTGACGGCGGATACGCAGTATTTT. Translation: CASRLLALTADTQYF.

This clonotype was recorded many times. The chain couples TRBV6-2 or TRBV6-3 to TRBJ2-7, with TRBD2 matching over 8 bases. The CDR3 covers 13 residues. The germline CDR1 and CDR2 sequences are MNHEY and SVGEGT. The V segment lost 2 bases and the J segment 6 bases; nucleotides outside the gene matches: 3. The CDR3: CASSYRLAREQYF. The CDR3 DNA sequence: TGTGCCAGCAGTTACCGACTAGCGCGCGAGCAGTACTTC.

Here the CDR3 DNA reads TGTGCCATCAACAAGCGGGGGAGCAGTACGAACACCGGGGAGCTGTTTTTT. Translation gives CAINKRGSSTNTGELFF. This sequence joins TRBV10-3 and TRBJ2-2, with 8 bases aligning to TRBD2. V was pared by 7 bases and J by 0 bases, with 10 bases of the junction left unmatched. This CDR3 is 17 amino acids long. Germline CDR1 reads ENHRY; CDR2 reads SYGVKD.

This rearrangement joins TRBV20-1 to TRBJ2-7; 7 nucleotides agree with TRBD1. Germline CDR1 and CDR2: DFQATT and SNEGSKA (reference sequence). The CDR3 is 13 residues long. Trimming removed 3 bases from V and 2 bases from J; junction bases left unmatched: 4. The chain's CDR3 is CSASQGVAYEQYF. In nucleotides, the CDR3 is TGCAGTGCTAGCCAGGGGGTGGCCTACGAGCAGTACTTC.

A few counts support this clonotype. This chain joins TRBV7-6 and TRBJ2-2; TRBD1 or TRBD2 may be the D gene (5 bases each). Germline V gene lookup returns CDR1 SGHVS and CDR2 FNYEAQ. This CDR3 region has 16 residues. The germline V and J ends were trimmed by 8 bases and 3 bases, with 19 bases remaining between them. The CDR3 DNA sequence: TGTGCCAGCGGGATCGGGACGGAAGCTGACACCGGGGAGCTGTTTTTT. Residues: CASGIGTEADTGELFF. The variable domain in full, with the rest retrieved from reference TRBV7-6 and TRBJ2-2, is GAGVSQSPRYKVTKRGQDVALRCDPISGHVSLYWYRQALGQGPEFLTYFNYEAQQDKSGLPNDRFSAERPEGSISTLTIQRTEQRDSAMYRCASGIGTEADTGELFFGEGSRLTVL.

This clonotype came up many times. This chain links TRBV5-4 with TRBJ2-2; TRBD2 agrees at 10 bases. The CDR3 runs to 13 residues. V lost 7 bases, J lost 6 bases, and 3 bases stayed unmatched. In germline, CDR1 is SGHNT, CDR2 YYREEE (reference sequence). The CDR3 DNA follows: TGTGCCAGCTGGAGCGGGGGGGCCGGGGAGCTGTTTTTT. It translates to CASWSGGAGELFF.

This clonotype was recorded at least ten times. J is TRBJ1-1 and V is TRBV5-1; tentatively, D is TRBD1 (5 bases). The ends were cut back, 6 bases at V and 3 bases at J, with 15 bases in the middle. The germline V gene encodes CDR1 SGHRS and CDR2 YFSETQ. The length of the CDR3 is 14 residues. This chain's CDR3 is CASNPRGGDTEAFF. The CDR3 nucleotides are TGCGCCAGCAACCCAAGGGGAGGTGACACTGAAGCTTTCTTT.

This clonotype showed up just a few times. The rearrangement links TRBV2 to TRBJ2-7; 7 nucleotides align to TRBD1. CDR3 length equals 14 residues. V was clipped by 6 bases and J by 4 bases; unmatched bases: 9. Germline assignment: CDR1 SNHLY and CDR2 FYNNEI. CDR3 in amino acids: CASRPNRGPYEQYV. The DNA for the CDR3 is TGTGCCAGCAGGCCCAACAGGGGCCCATACGAGCAGTACGTC.

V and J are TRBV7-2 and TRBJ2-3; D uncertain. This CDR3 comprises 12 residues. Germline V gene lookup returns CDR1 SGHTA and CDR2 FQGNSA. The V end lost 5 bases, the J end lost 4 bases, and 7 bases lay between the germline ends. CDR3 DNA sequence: TGTGCCAGCAGCCGCATCCCAGATACGCAGTATTTT. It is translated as CASSRIPDTQYF.

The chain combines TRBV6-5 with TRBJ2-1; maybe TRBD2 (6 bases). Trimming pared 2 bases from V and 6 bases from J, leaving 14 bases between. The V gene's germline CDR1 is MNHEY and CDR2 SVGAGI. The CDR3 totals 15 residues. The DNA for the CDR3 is TGTGCCAGCAGTTACACCCTGTGGCGGGGCAATGAGCAGTTCTTC. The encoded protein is CASSYTLWRGNEQFF.

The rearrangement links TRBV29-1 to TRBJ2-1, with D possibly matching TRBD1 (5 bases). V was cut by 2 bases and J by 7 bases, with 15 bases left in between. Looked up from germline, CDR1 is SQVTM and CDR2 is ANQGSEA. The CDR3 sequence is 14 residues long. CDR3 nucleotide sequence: TGCAGCGTTGAATCGGCAGGGATGGGGAATGAGCAGTTCTTC. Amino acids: CSVESAGMGNEQFF.

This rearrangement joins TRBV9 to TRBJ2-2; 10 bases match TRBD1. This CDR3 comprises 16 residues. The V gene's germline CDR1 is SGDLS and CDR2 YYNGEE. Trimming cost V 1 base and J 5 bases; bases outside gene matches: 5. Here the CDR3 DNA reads TGTGCCAGCAGCGTAAGGCCGGGACAGGGGACCGGGGAGCTGTTTTTT. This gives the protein CASSVRPGQGTGELFF.

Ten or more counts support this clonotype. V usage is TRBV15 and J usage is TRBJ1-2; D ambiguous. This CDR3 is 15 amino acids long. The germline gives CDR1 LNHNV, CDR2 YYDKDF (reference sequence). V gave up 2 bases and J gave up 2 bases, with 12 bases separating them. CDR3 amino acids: CATSRQAWYNYGYTF. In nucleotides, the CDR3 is TGTGCCACCAGCAGACAAGCTTGGTACAACTATGGCTACACCTTC.